The entry below describes one T cell receptor beta chain. The length of the CDR3 is 18 residues. V was pared by 4 bases and J by 7 bases, with 15 bases of the junction left unmatched. The germline gives CDR1 SGHRS, CDR2 YFSETQ. Per the study methods: Estimates of nucleated cell counts were drawn from the amplification of reference gene primers. Repertoires were generated with immunoSEQ multiplex PCR, while TCRdb's copy carries only in-frame clones and drops some. From that table come the V and J calls and clone size; the DNA was used to work out D and trimming. The sample has tens of thousands of clones, over 75% seen once. The sample is drawn from a study of blood T cell repertoires in COVID-19. Study-level background: Collection of acute and convalescent COVID-19 samples took place in the United States, Italy and Spain. The cDNA or gDNA used as material had been derived from T cells, B-cell-depleted T cells, or PBMCs.

The sequence was collected from a human donor in a cohort sampled during active COVID-19. This chain connects TRBV5-1 to TRBJ2-1; TRBD2 matches at 12 bases. Material for sequencing was peripheral blood. The chain's CDR3 is CASSPGLAGTVTGNEQFF. The CDR3 DNA reads TGCGCCAGCAGCCCCGGACTAGCGGGGACCGTAACGGGGAATGAGCAGTTCTTC.